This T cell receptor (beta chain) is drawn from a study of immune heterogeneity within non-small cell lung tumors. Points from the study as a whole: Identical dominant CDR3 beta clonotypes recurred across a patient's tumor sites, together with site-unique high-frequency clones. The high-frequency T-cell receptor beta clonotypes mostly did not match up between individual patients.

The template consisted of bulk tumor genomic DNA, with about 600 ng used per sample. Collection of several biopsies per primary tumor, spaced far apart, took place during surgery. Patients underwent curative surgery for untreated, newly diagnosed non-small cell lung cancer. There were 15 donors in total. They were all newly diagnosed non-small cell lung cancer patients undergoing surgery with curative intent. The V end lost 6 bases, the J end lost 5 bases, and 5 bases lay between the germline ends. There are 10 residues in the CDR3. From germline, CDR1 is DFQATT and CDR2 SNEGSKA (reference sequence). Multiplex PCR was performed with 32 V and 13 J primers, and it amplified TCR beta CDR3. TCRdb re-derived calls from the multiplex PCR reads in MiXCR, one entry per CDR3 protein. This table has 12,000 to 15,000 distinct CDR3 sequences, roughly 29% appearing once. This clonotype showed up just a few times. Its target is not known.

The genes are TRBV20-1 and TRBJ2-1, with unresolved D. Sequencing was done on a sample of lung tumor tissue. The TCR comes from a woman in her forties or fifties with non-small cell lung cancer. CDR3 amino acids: CSAPNNEQFF. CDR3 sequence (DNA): TGCAGTGCCCCGAACAATGAGCAGTTCTTC.